A selection of T cell receptor beta chains follows, all from one sample in a study of cytomegalovirus exposure and HLA in healthy donors. Repertoires were generated with immunoSEQ multiplex PCR, while TCRdb's copy carries only in-frame clones and drops some. Found here are 95,000 to 110,000 clones, over 75% of them singletons; the top ten hold approximately 2%. Specimen: PBMCs. Receptors originate from a man aged 30 to 39 in good health and CMV-seronegative. Each CDR3 is given with its conserved first and last residue. A D gene is named only where the DNA matches it firmly. Clone size is stated in some rows and not others, as once, few, many or a class when expanded.

d_call: TRBD1
v_call: TRBV6-5
j_call: TRBJ2-7
clone_size: NA
cdr3_nt: TGTGCCAGCACCTCCAGGGACAGGGCCAACTACGAGCAGTACTTC
cdr3_aa: CASTSRDRANYEQYF

d_call: NA
v_call: TRBV27
j_call: TRBJ2-7
clone_size: NA
cdr3_nt: TGTGCCAGCAGCTGGGCCCCCTCCTACGAGCAGTACTTC
cdr3_aa: CASSWAPSYEQYF

d_call: TRBD1
v_call: TRBV2
j_call: TRBJ1-5
clone_size: NA
cdr3_nt: TGTGCCAGCAGTGACGCCAGGGGGCTGGGCAATCAGCCCCAGCATTTT
cdr3_aa: CASSDARGLGNQPQHF

d_call: NA
v_call: TRBV28
j_call: TRBJ1-2
clone_size: once
cdr3_nt: TGTGCCGACCGCGGAATGGAAGGTGGCTACACCTTC
cdr3_aa: CADRGMEGGYTF

d_call: NA
v_call: TRBV7-9
j_call: TRBJ2-7
clone_size: NA
cdr3_nt: TGTGCCAGCAGCCCAGGACTGGCCCCCCACGAGCAGTACTTC
cdr3_aa: CASSPGLAPHEQYF

d_call: NA
v_call: TRBV29-1
j_call: TRBJ2-7
clone_size: NA
cdr3_nt: TGCAGCGTTGCCTACGGGGAGCCCTACGAGCAGTACTTC
cdr3_aa: CSVAYGEPYEQYF

d_call: NA
v_call: TRBV4-2
j_call: TRBJ1-2
clone_size: NA
cdr3_nt: TGTGCCAGCAGCCAAGAGGCAGGACAGAACTATGGCTACACCTTC
cdr3_aa: CASSQEAGQNYGYTF

d_call: NA
v_call: TRBV7-3
j_call: TRBJ1-1
clone_size: NA
cdr3_nt: TGTGCCAGCAGCCCGATCGGGGGGGGAACTGAAGCTTTCTTT
cdr3_aa: CASSPIGGGTEAFF

d_call: NA
v_call: TRBV7-8
j_call: TRBJ2-1
clone_size: NA
cdr3_nt: TGTGCCAGCAGCCCAGCAGGGTACGTTGCCTACAATGAGCAGTTCTTC
cdr3_aa: CASSPAGYVAYNEQFF

d_call: NA
v_call: TRBV6-5
j_call: TRBJ1-2
clone_size: NA
cdr3_nt: TGTGCCAGCAGTTACGAGGGGGTTAAGGGCTATGGCTACACCTTC
cdr3_aa: CASSYEGVKGYGYTF

d_call: NA
v_call: TRBV15
j_call: TRBJ2-3
clone_size: NA
cdr3_nt: TGTGCCACCAGCAGATCTCGACAAAGGGGAGATACGCAGTATTTT
cdr3_aa: CATSRSRQRGDTQYF

d_call: NA
v_call: TRBV9
j_call: TRBJ2-1
clone_size: NA
cdr3_nt: TGTGCCAGCAGCGTAAGTGGGCCAGATGAGCAGTTCTTC
cdr3_aa: CASSVSGPDEQFF

d_call: TRBD1
v_call: TRBV27
j_call: TRBJ2-7
clone_size: NA
cdr3_nt: TGTGCCAGCAGTTTACAGGGGGCCTACGAGCAGTACTTC
cdr3_aa: CASSLQGAYEQYF

d_call: NA
v_call: TRBV13
j_call: TRBJ1-1
clone_size: NA
cdr3_nt: TGTGCCAGCAGCGTAAAATGGAACACTGAAGCTTTCTTT
cdr3_aa: CASSVKWNTEAFF